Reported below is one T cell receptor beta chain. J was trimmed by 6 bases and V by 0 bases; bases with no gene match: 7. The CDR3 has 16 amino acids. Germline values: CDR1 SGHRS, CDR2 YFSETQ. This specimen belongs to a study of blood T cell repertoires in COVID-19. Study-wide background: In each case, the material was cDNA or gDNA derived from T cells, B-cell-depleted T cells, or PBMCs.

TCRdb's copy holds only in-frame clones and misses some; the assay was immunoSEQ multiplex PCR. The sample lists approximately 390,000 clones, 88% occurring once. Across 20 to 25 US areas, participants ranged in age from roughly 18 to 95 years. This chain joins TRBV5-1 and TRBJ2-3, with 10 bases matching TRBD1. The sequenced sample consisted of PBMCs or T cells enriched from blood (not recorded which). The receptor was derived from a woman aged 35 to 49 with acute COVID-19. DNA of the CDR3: TGCGCCAGCAGCTTGGACGGGACAGGGGTATGGGATACGCAGTATTTT. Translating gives CASSLDGTGVWDTQYF. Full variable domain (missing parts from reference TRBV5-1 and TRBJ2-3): KAGVTQTPRYLIKTRGQQVTLSCSPISGHRSVSWYQQTPGQGLQFLFEYFSETQRNKGNFPGRFSGRQFSNSRSEMNVSTLELGDSALYLCASSLDGTGVWDTQYFGPGTRLTVL.